This T cell receptor (beta chain) was recorded in a study of cytomegalovirus exposure and HLA in healthy donors. Study-level findings and limits: TCR association rates varied by HLA locus in a later analysis, with DRB1 highest and HLA-C lowest. The dataset shows that most TCR sequences were rare, while some public TCRs occurred in many donors.

The germline V and J ends were trimmed by 2 bases and 6 bases, with 13 bases remaining between them. Germline V gives CDR1 SEHNR, CDR2 FQNEAQ (reference sequence). The CDR3 is 14 residues long. Note on this clone: What it binds is not known.

13 Jbeta primers and 60 Vbeta primers were used for the PCR. Profiling relied on immunoSEQ multiplex PCR, and the TCRdb table lists in-frame clones only, not all of them. The sample shows around 99,000 clones, roughly 80% of them seen only once. The rearrangement links TRBV7-9 to TRBJ1-1; D gene ambiguous. This TCR was recovered from a man aged 25 to 45 in good health and CMV-seropositive. The sequencing input was PBMCs. The CDR3, as DNA: TGTGCCAGCAGCTTAAGTTTCGGGAAGGCTGAAGCTTTCTTT. Encoded protein: CASSLSFGKAEAFF.